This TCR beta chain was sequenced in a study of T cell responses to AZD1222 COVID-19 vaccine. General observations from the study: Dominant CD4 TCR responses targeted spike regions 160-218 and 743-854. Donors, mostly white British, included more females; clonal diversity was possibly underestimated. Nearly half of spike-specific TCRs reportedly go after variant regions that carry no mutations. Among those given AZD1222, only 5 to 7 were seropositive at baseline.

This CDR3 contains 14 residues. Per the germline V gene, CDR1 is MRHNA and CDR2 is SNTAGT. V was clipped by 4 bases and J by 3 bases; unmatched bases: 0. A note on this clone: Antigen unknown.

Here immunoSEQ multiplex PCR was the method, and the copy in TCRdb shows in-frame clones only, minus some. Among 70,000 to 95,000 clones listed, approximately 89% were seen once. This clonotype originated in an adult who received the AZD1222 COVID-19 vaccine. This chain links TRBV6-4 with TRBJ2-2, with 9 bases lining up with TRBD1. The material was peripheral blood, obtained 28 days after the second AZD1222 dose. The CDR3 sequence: CASSGQGDTGELFF. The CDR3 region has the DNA TGTGCCAGCAGTGGACAGGGGGACACCGGGGAGCTGTTTTTT.